This is a list of T cell receptor beta chains from one sample in a study of blood T cells in healthy people across ages. Via MiXCR, TCRdb re-called the 5' RACE reads, giving one row per CDR3 protein. This table holds approximately 780,000 distinct CDR3 sequences, roughly 25% found once. The same specimen was also included in a second study, on T cells of mothers and their children.

The specimen sequenced was blood. The receptors come from a boy younger than 18 in good health. Each CDR3 is given with its conserved first and last residue. D genes are given only for firm matches. Size is omitted from some rows. Given values are once, few, many or a class for expanded clones.

TRBV30	TRBJ1-3	15	TRBD1	few	TGTGCCTGGAGGAGGGGGCGGCTTCCTGGAAACACCATATATTTT	CAWRRGRLPGNTIYF
TRBV7-9	TRBJ1-4	13	.	.	TGTGCCAGCAGGGGTCAGCTTAATGAAAAACTGTTTTTT	CASRGQLNEKLFF
TRBV10-3	TRBJ2-1	12	.	.	TGTGCCATCAGGGACTTTTACAATGAGCAGTTCTTC	CAIRDFYNEQFF
TRBV29-1	TRBJ2-2	14	.	few	TGCAGCGTCCGGAAGCAGGGTAACACCGGGGAGCTGTTTTTT	CSVRKQGNTGELFF
TRBV7-2	TRBJ1-4	16	.	.	TGTGCCAGCAGCTTAGGAAGGCAGAGACAAAATGAAAAACTGTTTTTT	CASSLGRQRQNEKLFF
TRBV12-3/TRBV12-4	TRBJ2-3	15	.	few	TGTGCCAGCAGTTTATGGGGACAAAGCACAGATACGCAGTATTTT	CASSLWGQSTDTQYF
TRBV7-9	TRBJ2-1	15	.	few	TGTGCCAGCAGCTTTAGGGGGGGCCCTAAGGGTGAGCAGTTCTTC	CASSFRGGPKGEQFF
TRBV3-1	TRBJ2-4	15	.	.	TGTGCCAGCAGCCCGCCCTCGGGAACCAAAAACATTCAGTACTTC	CASSPPSGTKNIQYF
TRBV2	TRBJ2-7	15	.	.	TGTGCCAGCAGTGATGCCAGACTTGTGAGGTACGAGCAGTACTTC	CASSDARLVRYEQYF
TRBV24-1	TRBJ2-3	14	.	few	TGTGCCACCAGTGATAGAAGGGCCGCAGATACGCAGTATTTT	CATSDRRAADTQYF
TRBV7-9	TRBJ2-2	12	.	few	TGTGCCAGCAGATGGCTAGGCGGGGAGCTGTTTTTT	CASRWLGGELFF
TRBV5-1	TRBJ1-1	14	.	few	TGCGCCAGCAGTCCCGGACAGAAGAACACTGAAGCTTTCTTT	CASSPGQKNTEAFF
TRBV2	TRBJ2-7	13	TRBD1	.	TGTGCCAGCATGGGACAGGAGATATACGAGCAGTACTTC	CASMGQEIYEQYF
TRBV5-5	TRBJ2-5	16	TRBD2	.	TGTGCCAGCAGCTTGGCCCCTAGCGGGTACCAAGAGACCCAGTACTTC	CASSLAPSGYQETQYF
TRBV29-1	TRBJ2-3	15	.	.	TGCAGCGCCGGCATCGTCAGACCCAACACAGATACGCAGTATTTT	CSAGIVRPNTDTQYF
TRBV11-2	TRBJ1-4	15	TRBD1	.	TGTGCCAGCAGCTCCCCCGGACAGGGGGTGAAAAAACTGTTTTTT	CASSSPGQGVKKLFF
TRBV6-2/TRBV6-3	TRBJ2-5	17	TRBD1	few	TGTGCCAGCATAGCGGACAGGGGGTTCGATTACCAAGAGACCCAGTACTTC	CASIADRGFDYQETQYF
TRBV5-1	TRBJ2-5	16	TRBD1	.	TGCGCCAGCAGCTTGAGGGGACAGGGGATGTTGGAGACCCAGTACTTC	CASSLRGQGMLETQYF
TRBV5-1	TRBJ2-7	13	TRBD1	.	TGCGCCAGCACCTTAGACAGGGGAGGCGAGCAGTACTTC	CASTLDRGGEQYF
TRBV10-2	TRBJ2-5	14	.	.	TGCGCCAGCACCCTTTATGACAGCCAAGAGACCCAGTACTTC	CASTLYDSQETQYF
TRBV12-3/TRBV12-4	TRBJ1-1	14	.	.	TGTGCCAGCAGTTTAGGGGGAGGGAGTACTGAAGCTTTCTTT	CASSLGGGSTEAFF
TRBV4-2	TRBJ2-7	13	.	.	TGTGCCAGCAGCCAAGCAACTACCTACGAGCAGTACTTC	CASSQATTYEQYF
TRBV5-5	TRBJ2-7	17	TRBD1	few	TGTGCCAGCAGCCCGGCCGGGACAGGGGCCTCCTCCTACGAGCAGTACTTC	CASSPAGTGASSYEQYF
TRBV6-5	TRBJ1-4	14	.	many	TGTGCCAGCAGTTACCTCGGACAAAATGAAAAACTGTTTTTT	CASSYLGQNEKLFF
TRBV29-1	TRBJ2-6	17	TRBD1	few	TGCAGCGTCCTAGGCTTGGACAGGGGGTCTGGGGCCAACGTCCTGACTTTC	CSVLGLDRGSGANVLTF
TRBV3-1	TRBJ1-1	14	.	.	TGTGCCAGCAGCCAAGAGGGGGCGCACGCTGAAGCTTTCTTT	CASSQEGAHAEAFF
TRBV29-1	TRBJ2-2	12	.	.	TGCAGCGTTGTGGGGATCCCCGGGGAGCTGTTTTTT	CSVVGIPGELFF
TRBV4-1	TRBJ2-7	14	.	few	TGCGCCAGCAGCCAAGGTGGGGCGTTACCCGAGCAGTACTTC	CASSQGGALPEQYF
TRBV12-3/TRBV12-4	TRBJ1-4	15	TRBD1	.	TGTGCCAGCAGTTTAGGGACAGGGGAAGGGGAAAAACTGTTTTTT	CASSLGTGEGEKLFF
TRBV28	TRBJ1-2	16	TRBD1	.	TGTGCCAGCAGTTTACACGCAGGGGGCGATCACTATGGCTACACCTTC	CASSLHAGGDHYGYTF
TRBV5-1	TRBJ2-7	13	.	few	TGCGCCAGCAGAGACCTCAACATGGACGAGCAGTACTTC	CASRDLNMDEQYF
TRBV6-5	TRBJ2-1	15	.	few	TGTGCCAGCAGTTCTCCGGGATACTCCTACAATGAGCGGTTCTTC	CASSSPGYSYNERFF
TRBV7-9	TRBJ1-2	17	.	.	TGTGCCAGCAGCTTATCCGGCCGAGGGGCCCCTTTCGATGGCTACACCTTC	CASSLSGRGAPFDGYTF
TRBV27	TRBJ2-7	15	TRBD2	few	TGTGCCAGCACCCCGACTAGCGGGTTCTCCTACGAGCAGTACTTC	CASTPTSGFSYEQYF
TRBV10-2	TRBJ2-3	14	.	.	TGCGCCAGCACACCGGGGGCCTCCACAGATACGCAGTATTTT	CASTPGASTDTQYF
TRBV27	TRBJ1-4	16	.	.	TGTGTCAGCAGTTTATCGGGACTACCCTTCAATGAAAAACTGTTTTTT	CVSSLSGLPFNEKLFF
TRBV19	TRBJ2-5	14	.	.	TGTGCCAGTAGTGGGGGTTCACCACAAGAGACCCAGTACTTC	CASSGGSPQETQYF
TRBV5-1	TRBJ2-7	15	.	few	TGCGCCAACAGCTTGGATCGTTTAGGGGCTGGTGAGCAGTACTTC	CANSLDRLGAGEQYF
TRBV5-1	TRBJ2-7	14	TRBD1	.	TGCGCCAGCAGCCCCGGGACAGGGTCCCACGAGCAGTACTTC	CASSPGTGSHEQYF
TRBV4-2	TRBJ2-5	17	TRBD2	few	TGTGCTAGCAGCCAAGACGGACTAGCGGGGGCACAAGAGACCCAGTACTTC	CASSQDGLAGAQETQYF
TRBV5-1	TRBJ2-5	14	.	.	TGCGCCAGCAGCTCTGGAGACACCCAAGAGACCCAGTACTTC	CASSSGDTQETQYF
TRBV29-1	TRBJ1-1	10	.	.	TGCAGCGGGATGACGGTGGAAGCTTTCTTT	CSGMTVEAFF
TRBV5-1	TRBJ2-7	14	.	few	TGCGCCAGCAGCCCCCGACAGAACCTCTACGAGCAGTACTTC	CASSPRQNLYEQYF
TRBV10-3	TRBJ2-5	14	TRBD1	.	TGTGCCATCAGTGCGGAGGACAGGGAAGAGACCCAGTACTTC	CAISAEDREETQYF
TRBV25-1	TRBJ1-6	18	TRBD1	few	TGTGCCAGCAGTGGTCTCGGGACAGCAAGCTCCTATAATTCACCCCTCCACTTT	CASSGLGTASSYNSPLHF
TRBV20-1	TRBJ1-3	13	.	.	TGCAGTGCCAATGAGGACTCTGGAAACACCATATATTTT	CSANEDSGNTIYF
TRBV6-5	TRBJ2-5	15	TRBD1	few	TGTGCCAGCAGTCCCTCGGGACAGAGGCAAGAGACCCAGTACTTC	CASSPSGQRQETQYF
TRBV20-1	TRBJ1-6	14	.	.	TGCAGTGCTAGACTAATTACAGGAGGATCACCCCTCCACTTT	CSARLITGGSPLHF
TRBV12-3/TRBV12-4	TRBJ2-3	16	.	.	TGTGCCAGCAGTTTTTACGGGGTGAGGGGCACAGATACGCAGTATTTT	CASSFYGVRGTDTQYF
TRBV5-6	TRBJ2-1	15	TRBD1	.	TGTGCCAGCAGCCTTCAGGACAGGGACCACAATGAGCAGTTCTTC	CASSLQDRDHNEQFF
TRBV3-1	TRBJ2-7	11	.	.	TGTGCCAGCCAAAAAGGGCTCGAGCAGTACTTC	CASQKGLEQYF
TRBV7-2	TRBJ1-4	15	TRBD1	.	TGTACCAGCAGTAGGCAGGGGGCAACTAATGAAAAACTGTTTTTT	CTSSRQGATNEKLFF
TRBV2	TRBJ2-1	15	TRBD2	few	TGTGCCAGCAGTGATAAGGGACTAACCTACAATGAGCAGTTCTTC	CASSDKGLTYNEQFF
TRBV7-7	TRBJ2-5	15	.	many	TGTGCTAGCAGCTTAGGAACTCGGGGGCTGGAGACCCAGTACTTC	CASSLGTRGLETQYF
TRBV5-1	TRBJ2-3	15	TRBD2	few	TGCGCCAGCAGCTTAGACGGACTAGGAGCCGATACGCAGTATTTT	CASSLDGLGADTQYF
TRBV12-5	TRBJ2-1	13	.	.	TGTGCTAGTGGTCACCTCTTGCGGAATGAGCAGTTCTTC	CASGHLLRNEQFF
TRBV29-1	TRBJ1-1	11	.	.	TGCAGCGCCGGCCGAGCAGATATGACTTTCTTT	CSAGRADMTFF
TRBV18	TRBJ1-5	13	.	few	TGTGCCAGCTCACCAGGGACCCATCAGCCCCAGCATTTT	CASSPGTHQPQHF